Described below is a single TCR beta chain sequence and its context. This sample is drawn from a study of identical twins. Germline assignment: CDR1 SGDLS and CDR2 YYNGEE. V gave up 4 bases and J gave up 8 bases, with 13 bases separating them. This CDR3 has 14 amino acids. One entry per CDR3 protein, called by TCRdb with MiXCR from the 5' RACE reads. The table shows about 520,000 distinct CDR3 sequences, with roughly a fifth occurring only once. This sample was shared with a second study, whose subject was T cells expressing NK-cell markers.

The sequence was collected from a woman younger than 35 in good health. This sequence joins TRBV9 and TRBJ1-6; TRBD1 is a possible D gene (6 bases). Input material: CD4+ T cells sorted from blood. The CDR3 coding sequence is TGTGCCAGCAGCCCAACTCAGGGGTATTCACCCCTCCACTTT. As protein: CASSPTQGYSPLHF.